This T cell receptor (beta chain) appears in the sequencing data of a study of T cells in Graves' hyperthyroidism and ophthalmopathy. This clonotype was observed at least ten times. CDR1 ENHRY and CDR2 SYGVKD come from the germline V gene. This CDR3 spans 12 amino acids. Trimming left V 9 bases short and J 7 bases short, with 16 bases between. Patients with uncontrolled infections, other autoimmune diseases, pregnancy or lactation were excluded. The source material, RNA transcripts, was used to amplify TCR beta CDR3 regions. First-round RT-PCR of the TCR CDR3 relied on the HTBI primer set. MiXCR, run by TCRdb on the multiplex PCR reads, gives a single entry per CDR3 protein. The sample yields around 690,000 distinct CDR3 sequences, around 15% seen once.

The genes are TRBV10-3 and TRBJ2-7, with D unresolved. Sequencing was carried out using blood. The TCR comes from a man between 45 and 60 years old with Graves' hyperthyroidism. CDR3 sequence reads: CAMGTESGEQYF. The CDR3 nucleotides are TGTGCCATGGGTACGGAATCCGGGGAGCAGTACTTC.